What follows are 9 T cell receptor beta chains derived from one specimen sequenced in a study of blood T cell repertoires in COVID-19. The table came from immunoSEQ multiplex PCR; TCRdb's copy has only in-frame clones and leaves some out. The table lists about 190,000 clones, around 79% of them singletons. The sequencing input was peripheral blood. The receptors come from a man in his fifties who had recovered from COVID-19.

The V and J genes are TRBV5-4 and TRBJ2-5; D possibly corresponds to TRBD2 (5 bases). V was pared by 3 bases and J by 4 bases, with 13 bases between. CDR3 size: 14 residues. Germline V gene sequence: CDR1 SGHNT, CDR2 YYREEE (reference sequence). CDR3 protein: CASSSAGGGETQYF. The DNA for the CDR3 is TGTGCCAGCAGCTCGGCGGGCGGTGGAGAGACCCAGTACTTC.

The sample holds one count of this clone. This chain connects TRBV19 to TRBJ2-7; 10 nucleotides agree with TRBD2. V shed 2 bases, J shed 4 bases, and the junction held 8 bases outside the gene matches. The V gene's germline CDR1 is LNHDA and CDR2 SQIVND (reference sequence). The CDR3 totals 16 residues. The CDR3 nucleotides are TGTGCCAGTAGTATACGGACTAGCGGAAAAACTTACGAGCAGTACTTC. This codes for CASSIRTSGKTYEQYF.

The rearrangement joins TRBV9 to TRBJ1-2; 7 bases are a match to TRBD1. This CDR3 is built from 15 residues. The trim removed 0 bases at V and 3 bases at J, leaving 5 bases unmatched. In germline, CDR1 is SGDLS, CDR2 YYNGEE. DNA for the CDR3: TGTGCCAGCAGCGTAGAAACAGGGGACGACTATGGCTACACCTTC. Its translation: CASSVETGDDYGYTF.

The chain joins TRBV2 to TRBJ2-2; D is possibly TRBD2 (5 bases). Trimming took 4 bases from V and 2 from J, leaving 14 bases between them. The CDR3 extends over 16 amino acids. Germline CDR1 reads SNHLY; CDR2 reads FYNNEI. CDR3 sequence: CASSGGGPLNTGELFF. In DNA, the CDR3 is TGTGCCAGCAGTGGTGGCGGGCCGCTCAACACCGGGGAGCTGTTTTTT.

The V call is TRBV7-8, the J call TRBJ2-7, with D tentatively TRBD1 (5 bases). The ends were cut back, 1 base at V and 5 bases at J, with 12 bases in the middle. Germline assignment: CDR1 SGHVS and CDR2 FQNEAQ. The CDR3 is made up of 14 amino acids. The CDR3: CASSLVGVPDEQYF. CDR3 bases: TGTGCCAGCAGCTTAGTAGGGGTTCCGGACGAGCAGTACTTC.

DNA for the CDR3: TGTGCCAGCAGCCCCGGACTAGCGGGAGGTAGCACAGATACGCAGTATTTT. It specifies CASSPGLAGGSTDTQYF. The chain recombines TRBV3-1 (or the pseudogene TRBV3-2) with TRBJ2-3, with 14 bases identical to TRBD2. V trimming: 4 bases; J trimming: 0 bases; junction bases outside the gene matches: 3. Per the germline V gene, CDR1 is LGHDT and CDR2 is YNNKEL (reference sequence). The CDR3 has 17 residues.

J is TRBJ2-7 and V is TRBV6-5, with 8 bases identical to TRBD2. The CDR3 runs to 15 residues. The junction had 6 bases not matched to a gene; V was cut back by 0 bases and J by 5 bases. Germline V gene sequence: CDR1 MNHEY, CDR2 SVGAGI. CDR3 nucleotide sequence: TGTGCCAGCAGTTACTCAGGCGGGAGGAGAGACGAGCAGTACTTC. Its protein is CASSYSGGRRDEQYF.

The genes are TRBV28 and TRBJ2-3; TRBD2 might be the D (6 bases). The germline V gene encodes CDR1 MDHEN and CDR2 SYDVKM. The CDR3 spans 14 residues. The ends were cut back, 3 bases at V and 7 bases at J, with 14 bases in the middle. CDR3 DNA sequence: TGTGCCAGCAGTTTGTCGGGACTGGTGTATACGCAGTATTTT. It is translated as CASSLSGLVYTQYF.

The CDR3 sequence is CASSYWQGLYGYTF. The DNA of the CDR3 is TGTGCCAGCAGTTATTGGCAGGGGCTATATGGCTACACCTTC. The chain links TRBV6-5 to TRBJ1-2; D may be TRBD1 (6 bases). CDR1 and CDR2 (germline): MNHEY, SVGAGI. V dropped 3 bases and J dropped 5 bases, with 13 bases sitting between them. The CDR3 covers 14 residues.